This T cell receptor (beta chain) was documented in a study of cytomegalovirus exposure and HLA in healthy donors. The V gene lost 4 bases and the J gene lost 0 bases, with 13 bases spanning the gap. CDR3 size: 16 residues. Germline V gene data show CDR1 as MNHEY and CDR2 as SMNVEV (reference sequence). It was with 60 Vbeta and 13 Jbeta primers that the PCR ran. The method was immunoSEQ multiplex PCR; TCRdb's version includes in-frame clones alone and lacks a portion of them. The profile covers 100,000 to 150,000 clones, with roughly four fifths appearing a single time and less than 6.5% taken by the ten largest.

V gene TRBV27 combines with J gene TRBJ2-4; D is perhaps TRBD1 (5 bases). Sequenced input: PBMCs. The origin of this receptor is a woman in her 40s in good health and CMV-seropositive. CDR3 nucleotide sequence: TGTGCCAGCAGTTCCCTGGGGCAGCTAGCCAAAAACATTCAGTACTTC. It codes for CASSSLGQLAKNIQYF.